The 3 T cell receptor beta chains in this list originate from one sample, sequenced in a study of blood T cell repertoires in COVID-19. This table comes from immunoSEQ multiplex PCR, and its TCRdb copy is limited to in-frame clones, with some not included. The data contain about 50,000 clones, 85% to 95% of them singletons. Sequenced material: peripheral blood. These receptors were collected from a human donor in a cohort sampled during active COVID-19.

This chain joins TRBV7-8 and TRBJ2-3, with TRBD2 identical over 8 bases. The trim removed 5 bases at V and 4 bases at J, leaving 5 bases unmatched. This CDR3 is built from 14 residues. CDR1 and CDR2 from the germline V gene are SGHVS and FQNEAQ. Written as DNA, the CDR3 is TGTGCCAGCAGCAACGGGACTAGGGCAGATACGCAGTATTTT. Protein product: CASSNGTRADTQYF. The full variable domain, with the rest looked up from reference TRBV7-8 and TRBJ2-3, is GAGVSQSPRYKVAKRGQDVALRCDPISGHVSLFWYQQALGQGPEFLTYFQNEAQLDKSGLPSDRFFAERPEGSVSTLKIQRTQQEDSAVYLCASSNGTRADTQYFGPGTRLTVL.

The chain combines TRBV5-1 with TRBJ2-7; D may be TRBD1 (5 bases). CDR1 and CDR2 from the germline V gene are SGHRS and YFSETQ. There are 12 residues in the CDR3. V lost 4 bases, J lost 2 bases, and 7 bases lay in between. CDR3 protein: CASSAGTYEQYF. The CDR3 DNA follows: TGCGCCAGCAGCGCAGGGACCTACGAGCAGTACTTC. The entire variable domain, with the rest obtained from reference TRBV5-1 and TRBJ2-7, is as follows: KAGVTQTPRYLIKTRGQQVTLSCSPISGHRSVSWYQQTPGQGLQFLFEYFSETQRNKGNFPGRFSGRQFSNSRSEMNVSTLELGDSALYLCASSAGTYEQYFGPGTRLTVT.

The chain links TRBV20-1 to TRBJ1-1; 11 bases fit TRBD1. Germline V CDR1 and CDR2: DFQATT, SNEGSKA (reference sequence). The CDR3 extends over 11 amino acids. Trimming cost V 5 bases and J 10 bases; bases outside gene matches: 3. The CDR3 region is CSAWGTGGAFF. CDR3 nucleotides: TGCAGTGCTTGGGGGACAGGGGGAGCTTTCTTT.